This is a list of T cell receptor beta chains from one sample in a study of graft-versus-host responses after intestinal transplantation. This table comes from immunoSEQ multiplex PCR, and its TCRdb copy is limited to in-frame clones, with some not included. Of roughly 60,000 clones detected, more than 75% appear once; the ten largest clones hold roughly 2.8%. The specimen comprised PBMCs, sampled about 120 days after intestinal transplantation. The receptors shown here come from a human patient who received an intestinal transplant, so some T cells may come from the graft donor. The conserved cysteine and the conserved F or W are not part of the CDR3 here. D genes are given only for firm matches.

cdr3_aa: ASSLEGTTSYEQY; j_call: NA; d_call: TRBD2; v_call: TRBV7-9
cdr3_aa: AISEPPGQGLSEQY; j_call: TRBJ2-7; d_call: TRBD1; v_call: TRBV10-3
cdr3_aa: ASSLSSGSYDEQF; j_call: TRBJ2-1; d_call: TRBD2; v_call: TRBV28
cdr3_aa: KSDEGAF; j_call: TRBJ1-1; d_call: NA; v_call: TRBV20-1
cdr3_aa: ASSIGASVDTQY; j_call: TRBJ2-3; d_call: NA; v_call: TRBV19
cdr3_aa: ASSHTSGTLTDTQY; j_call: TRBJ2-3; d_call: NA; v_call: TRBV7-8
cdr3_aa: AWSVRVGEQF; j_call: TRBJ2-1; d_call: NA; v_call: TRBV30
cdr3_aa: ASSIGGQAGYGYT; j_call: TRBJ1-2; d_call: NA; v_call: TRBV19
cdr3_aa: ASSFWQGRGPYNEQF; j_call: TRBJ2-1; d_call: NA; v_call: TRBV27
cdr3_aa: AESQGAGHYEQY; j_call: TRBJ2-7; d_call: TRBD1; v_call: TRBV2
cdr3_aa: ASSQGARNQPQH; j_call: TRBJ1-5; d_call: TRBD1; v_call: TRBV11-2